This entry is about one T cell receptor beta chain. The sample comes from a study of radiotherapy plus CTLA-4 blockade in lung cancer. Study in general: Objective responses were observed in 15% to 20% of patients, and disease control was achieved by roughly 31%.

The method was immunoSEQ multiplex PCR; TCRdb's version includes in-frame clones alone and lacks a portion of them. The table lists about 48,000 clones, 70% to 90% of them singletons. CDR3 length: 14 amino acids. The germline CDR1 and CDR2 sequences are MRHNA and SNTAGT. V dropped 1 base and J dropped 7; count of bases not matched to a gene: 4. The sequencing here drew on peripheral blood, taken from a patient treated with radiotherapy plus ipilimumab. The sequence was obtained from a human donor with non-small cell lung cancer that progressed on radiotherapy plus ipilimumab. Some clones in this sample may be carry-over from other donors' samples. The rearrangement links TRBV6-4 to TRBJ2-1; 7 bases fit TRBD2. The CDR3 DNA is TGTGCCAGCAGTGACTGGGCGGGGGTAAATGAGCAGTTCTTC. This codes for CASSDWAGVNEQFF.